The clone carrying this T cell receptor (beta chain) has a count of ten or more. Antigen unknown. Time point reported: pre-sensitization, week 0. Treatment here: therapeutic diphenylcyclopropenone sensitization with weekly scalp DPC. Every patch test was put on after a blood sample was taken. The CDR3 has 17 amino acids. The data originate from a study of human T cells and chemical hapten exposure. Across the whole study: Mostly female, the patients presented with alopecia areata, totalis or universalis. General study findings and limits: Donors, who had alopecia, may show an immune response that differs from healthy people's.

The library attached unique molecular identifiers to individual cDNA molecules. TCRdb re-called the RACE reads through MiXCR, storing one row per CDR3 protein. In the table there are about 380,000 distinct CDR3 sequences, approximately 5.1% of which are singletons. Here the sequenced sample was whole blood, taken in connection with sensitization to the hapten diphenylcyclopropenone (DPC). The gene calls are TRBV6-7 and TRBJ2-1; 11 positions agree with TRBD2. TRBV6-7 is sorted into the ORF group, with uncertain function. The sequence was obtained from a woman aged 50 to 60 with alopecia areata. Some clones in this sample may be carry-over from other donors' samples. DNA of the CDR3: TGTGTTGAGAGACCGGGACTAGCGGAAAACTCCTACAATGAGCAGTTCTTC. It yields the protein CVERPGLAENSYNEQFF.